Below are 30 T cell receptor beta chains sequenced from a single sample in a study of shared clonotypes between healthy human individuals. TCRdb keeps only in-frame clones here, not all; method: immunoSEQ multiplex PCR. The repertoire consists of millions of clones, with 95% occurring once and the leading ten covering more than 0.1%. Sample: naive CD4+ T cells sorted from blood. Regarding subset: CD45RA+ positively selected. The receptor source for this set is a man in his late teens or twenties in good health.

The chain combines TRBV10-3 with TRBJ2-1; a weak D match, TRBD2 (6 bases). V shed 7 bases and J shed 6 bases, with 13 bases lying between them. The germline gives CDR1 ENHRY, CDR2 SYGVKD. The length of the CDR3 is 13 residues. The DNA for the CDR3 is TGTGCCATCAATGCGGGAAATCGCAATGAGCAGTTCTTC. Amino acid sequence: CAINAGNRNEQFF.

The chain combines TRBV7-6 with TRBJ2-5; D possibly matches TRBD1 or TRBD2 (5 bases each). Trimming stripped 6 bases from V and 1 base from J, with 15 bases between. The CDR3 has 15 residues. Germline V CDR1 and CDR2: SGHVS, FNYEAQ. The CDR3 DNA reads TGTGCCAGCAGTATCATGGGGACGAGCCAAGAGACCCAGTACTTC. It translates to CASSIMGTSQETQYF.

The gene calls are TRBV6-1 and TRBJ2-7, with D possibly matching TRBD1 (5 bases). V lost 1 base to trimming and J lost 12 bases, with 10 bases between them. Germline V gene data show CDR1 as MNHNS and CDR2 as SASEGT. The CDR3 spans 11 residues. In DNA form, the CDR3 reads TGTGCCAGCAGTGAAGGCAGGGCCGGGTACTTC. Encoded protein: CASSEGRAGYF.

The rearrangement joins TRBV7-2 to TRBJ2-7; possibly TRBD1 for D (5 bases). Germline-derived CDR1 and CDR2 are SGHTA and FQGNSA. This CDR3 is 14 amino acids long. Trimming removed 3 bases from V and 1 base from J, with 10 bases in between. The CDR3 coding sequence is TGTGCCAGCAGCTTTCAGGGTGGATCCTACGAGCAGTACTTC. It is translated as CASSFQGGSYEQYF.

About this clone: Different DNA sequences within this sample yield the same CDR3. J is TRBJ2-3 and V is TRBV10-1, with TRBD2 identical over 8 bases. CDR1 and CDR2 (germline): WNHNN, SYGVQD (reference sequence). The trim removed 2 bases at V and 1 base at J, leaving 2 bases unmatched. The length of the CDR3 is 15 residues. In nucleotides, the CDR3 is TGCGCCAGCAGTGAGGGTAGCGGGGGCACAGATACGCAGTATTTT. This encodes CASSEGSGGTDTQYF.

The J gene is TRBJ1-2, the V gene TRBV6-5; 11 positions match TRBD1. Germline values: CDR1 MNHEY, CDR2 SVGAGI. J lost 8 bases, V lost 6 bases, and 8 bases had no gene match. The CDR3 sequence is 14 residues long. CDR3 coding DNA: TGTGCCAGCAGAGCCGGGACAGGGGGGTTCGGCTACACCTTC. Encoded protein: CASRAGTGGFGYTF.

The chain joins TRBV6-1 to TRBJ2-1, with D unresolved. Germline CDR1 is MNHNS and CDR2 is SASEGT. This CDR3 region has 13 residues. V lost 6 bases to trimming and J lost 9 bases, with 15 bases between them. The CDR3 protein is CASSLARMSEQFF. DNA for the CDR3: TGTGCCAGCAGCCTCGCGAGAATGAGTGAGCAGTTCTTC.

Details on this clone: Other DNA sequences within the sample encode an identical CDR3. The J gene is TRBJ1-5, the V gene TRBV19; unclear D gene. Trimming left V 4 bases short and J 0 bases short, with 7 bases between. The length of the CDR3 is 14 residues. The germline CDR1 and CDR2 sequences are LNHDA and SQIVND (reference sequence). The CDR3 bases are TGTGCCAGTAGTACGGGCCTTAGCAATCAGCCCCAGCATTTT. Protein sequence: CASSTGLSNQPQHF.

On this clone itself: This sample also contains other DNA sequences that code for the same CDR3. The chain employs TRBV7-2 and TRBJ2-3; D is perhaps TRBD2 (6 bases). Deletions cut 1 base from V and 0 bases from J, with 11 bases between. The germline V gene encodes CDR1 SGHTA and CDR2 FQGNSA. The CDR3 is 16 amino acids. The CDR3 is CASSLVGSGSTDTQYF. CDR3 sequence (DNA): TGTGCCAGCAGCTTAGTAGGTAGCGGCAGCACAGATACGCAGTATTTT.

The chain recombines TRBV7-3 with TRBJ2-3, with 8 bases fitting TRBD2. The CDR3 length is 18 residues. V lost 0 bases and J lost 9; bases outside the gene matches: 17. Germline V gives CDR1 SGHTA, CDR2 FQGTGA. CDR3 nucleotide sequence: TGTGCCAGCAGCTTAACGAGTGGCCGCGGGGGGCGACCCGGAACGCAGTATTTT. It specifies CASSLTSGRGGRPGTQYF.

The chain uses TRBV28 and TRBJ1-3; D remains unclear. Germline CDR1 reads MDHEN; CDR2 reads SYDVKM. Trimming removed 4 bases from V and 2 bases from J, with 3 bases in between. This CDR3 is 12 amino acids long. As DNA, the CDR3 is TGTGCCAGCAGTTCCCCTGGAAACACCATATATTTT. Translated, it gives CASSSPGNTIYF.

The chain is built from TRBV28 and TRBJ1-2; D call uncertain. CDR3 size: 13 residues. The germline CDR1 and CDR2 sequences are MDHEN and SYDVKM. Trimming shortened V by 8 bases and J by 6 bases, and 16 bases separated the two germline ends. CDR3 loop: CASLRWHGDGYTF. CDR3 nucleotides: TGTGCCAGCCTCCGGTGGCATGGTGATGGCTACACCTTC.

CDR3 sequence reads: CASSLWQEETQYF. CDR3 sequence (DNA): TGTGCCAGCAGTTTATGGCAGGAGGAGACCCAGTACTTC. This chain connects TRBV27 to TRBJ2-5; D gene unclear. The CDR3 contains 13 residues. The germline V and J ends were trimmed by 1 base and 5 bases, with 8 bases remaining between them. CDR1 and CDR2 (germline): MNHEY, SMNVEV (reference sequence).

This chain joins TRBV19 and TRBJ2-1; tentative D call: TRBD1 (5 bases). V was pared by 5 bases and J by 1 base, with 15 bases between. From germline, CDR1 is LNHDA and CDR2 SQIVND (reference sequence). The CDR3 totals 16 residues. The CDR3 nucleotides are TGTGCCAGTAGTCCCCATCAGGGTGGGTCCTACAATGAGCAGTTCTTC. Translated: CASSPHQGGSYNEQFF.

This chain uses TRBV11-2 with TRBJ2-5, with 8 bases aligning to TRBD2. Looked up from germline, CDR1 is SGHAT and CDR2 is FQNNGV. V was pared by 0 bases and J by 5 bases, with 8 bases of the junction left unmatched. This CDR3 spans 16 amino acids. The CDR3 spells CASSLEGRGGLETQYF. DNA of the CDR3: TGTGCCAGCAGCTTAGAGGGACGGGGGGGCTTGGAGACCCAGTACTTC.

This chain joins TRBV28 and TRBJ2-6; D perhaps matches TRBD2 (5 bases). The V end was cut by 3 bases, the J end by 2 bases, with 11 bases between. The CDR3 contains 16 residues. Germline V CDR1 and CDR2: MDHEN, SYDVKM. For the CDR3, the DNA is TGTGCCAGCAGTTTTCCGGTCGGGGCTGGGGCCAACGTCCTGACTTTC. Translating gives CASSFPVGAGANVLTF. Complete variable domain (other parts from reference TRBV28 and TRBJ2-6): DVKVTQSSRYLVKRTGEKVFLECVQDMDHENMFWYRQDPGLGLRLIYFSYDVKMKEKGDIPEGYSVSREKKERFSLILESASTNQTSMYLCASSFPVGAGANVLTFGAGSRLTVL.

The count of this clone is one. Written as DNA, the CDR3 is TGTGCCAGCTGTCGGGCGGGGGTTTACGAGCAGTACTTC. This gives the protein CASCRAGVYEQYF. The rearrangement uses TRBV6-6 and TRBJ2-7, with TRBD2 identical over 7 bases. Germline lookup yields CDR1 MNHNY and CDR2 SVGAGI (reference sequence). The CDR3 spans 13 residues. Trimming removed 8 bases from V and 4 bases from J; junction bases left unmatched: 8.

The chain uses TRBV12-5 and TRBJ2-7, with D unresolved. Per germline, CDR1 LGHNT and CDR2 FRNRAP. This CDR3 has 16 residues. Trimming pared 2 bases from V and 2 bases from J, leaving 16 bases between. CDR3 sequence reads: CASGLILTAVPYEQYF. CDR3 sequence (DNA): TGTGCTAGTGGTTTGATCCTAACGGCCGTCCCCTACGAGCAGTACTTC.

V is TRBV12-5 and J is TRBJ2-5, with D perhaps matching TRBD2 (5 bases). V was trimmed by 4 bases and J by 4 bases, leaving 13 bases between them. Germline V gives CDR1 LGHNT, CDR2 FRNRAP. This CDR3 has 14 amino acids. CDR3 DNA sequence: TGTGCTAGTGGTTCCGAGCTGGGGAGAGAGACCCAGTACTTC. It is translated as CASGSELGRETQYF. Drawing the rest from reference TRBV12-5 and TRBJ2-5, the complete variable domain is DARVTQTPRHKVTEMGQEVTMRCQPILGHNTVFWYRQTMMQGLELLAYFRNRAPLDDSGMPKDRFSAEMPDATLATLKIQPSEPRDSAVYFCASGSELGRETQYFGPGTRLLVL.

The chain links TRBV7-9 to TRBJ2-1, with D perhaps TRBD2 (5 bases). CDR1 and CDR2 from the germline V gene are SEHNR and FQNEAQ (reference sequence). Between the trimmed V and J ends, which lost 8 bases and 4 bases, there was a span of 9 bases. This CDR3 region has 12 residues. The CDR3 DNA is TGTGCCAGCGATCGGGGATACAATGAGCAGTTCTTC. It encodes CASDRGYNEQFF. The entire variable domain, with the rest obtained from reference TRBV7-9 and TRBJ2-1, is as follows: DTGVSQNPRHKITKRGQNVTFRCDPISEHNRLYWYRQTLGQGPEFLTYFQNEAQLEKSRLLSDRFSAERPKGSFSTLEIQRTEQGDSAMYLCASDRGYNEQFFGPGTRLTVL.

A single count supports this clone. The chain is built from TRBV5-1 and TRBJ1-1; D call uncertain. There are 15 residues in the CDR3. Trimming took 0 bases from V and 7 from J, leaving 16 bases between them. Germline V gene sequence: CDR1 SGHRS, CDR2 YFSETQ. The CDR3 sequence is CASSLGNTVGSEAFF. CDR3 in DNA: TGCGCCAGCAGCTTGGGTAATACGGTGGGGAGTGAAGCTTTCTTT.

Remarks on this clone: The identical CDR3 is also encoded by other nucleotide sequences in the sample. This chain connects TRBV6-1 to TRBJ2-7, with 8 bases aligning to TRBD2. Germline-derived CDR1 and CDR2 are MNHNS and SASEGT. CDR3 length equals 15 residues. Losses at the gene ends were 1 base for V and 0 bases for J; bases not matched to a gene: 2. The CDR3 DNA reads as TGTGCCAGCAGTGAAGGGGGGACTAGCTCCTACGAGCAGTACTTC. This codes for CASSEGGTSSYEQYF.

This clone was counted a single time. The V gene is TRBV12-1, the J gene TRBJ2-5; the table gives TRBD2 as D, unverified against the DNA. TRBV12-1 is reported as a pseudogene. This CDR3 spans 16 amino acids. CDR3 coding DNA: TGTGCCAGCAGCTTTCCAGGGAGGGGTATTCAAGAGACCCAGTACTTC. It yields the protein CASSFPGRGIQETQYF.

The chain joins TRBV19 to TRBJ1-1; TRBD1 might be the D (6 bases). Germline V gene data show CDR1 as LNHDA and CDR2 as SQIVND (reference sequence). Trimming shortened V by 4 bases and J by 0 bases, and 21 bases separated the two germline ends. There are 18 residues in the CDR3. The chain's CDR3 is CASSNPSTGRQMNTEAFF. The CDR3 nucleotides are TGTGCCAGTAGTAATCCGAGTACAGGGAGGCAAATGAACACTGAAGCTTTCTTT.

The rearrangement links TRBV5-8 to TRBJ2-2; TRBD2 is a possible D gene (5 bases). The V end was cut by 3 bases, the J end by 1 base, with 16 bases between. The germline gives CDR1 SGHTS, CDR2 YDEGEE. The CDR3 is 17 amino acids. The CDR3 region has the DNA TGTGCCAGCAGCTCGGTGCGGGCGACCCTGAACACCGGGGAGCTGTTTTTT. As protein: CASSSVRATLNTGELFF.

V and J are TRBV5-1 and TRBJ2-3; 9 bases agree with TRBD2. The CDR3 has 15 amino acids. J lost 3 bases, V lost 6 bases, and 8 bases had no gene match. Germline V lookup: CDR1 SGHRS, CDR2 YFSETQ. The CDR3 protein is CASKSLAGTTDTQYF. In nucleotides, the CDR3 is TGCGCCAGCAAGAGTCTAGCGGGGACTACAGATACGCAGTATTTT. The complete variable domain, with remaining parts taken from reference TRBV5-1 and TRBJ2-3, reads KAGVTQTPRYLIKTRGQQVTLSCSPISGHRSVSWYQQTPGQGLQFLFEYFSETQRNKGNFPGRFSGRQFSNSRSEMNVSTLELGDSALYLCASKSLAGTTDTQYFGPGTRLTVL.

The chain couples TRBV5-6 to TRBJ2-3, with D hard to call. This CDR3 has 14 amino acids. Germline values: CDR1 SGHDT, CDR2 YYEEEE. V lost 1 base and J lost 2, with 8 bases in between. CDR3 DNA sequence: TGTGCCAGCAGCTTGCTAGGAGACACAGATACGCAGTATTTT. Translation: CASSLLGDTDTQYF. Full variable domain (outside the CDR3, taken from reference TRBV5-6 and TRBJ2-3): DAGVTQSPTHLIKTRGQQVTLRCSPKSGHDTVSWYQQALGQGPQFIFQYYEEEERQRGNFPDRFSGHQFPNYSSELNVNALLLGDSALYLCASSLLGDTDTQYFGPGTRLTVL.

The chain is built from TRBV2 and TRBJ2-2; D is unclear. Germline V CDR1 and CDR2: SNHLY, FYNNEI. This CDR3 comprises 11 residues. Trimming cost V 5 bases and J 7 bases, with 5 bases left between them. The CDR3 DNA sequence: TGTGCCAGCAGTTCCTACGGGGAGCTGTTTTTT. It codes for CASSSYGELFF.

The chain is built from TRBV30 and TRBJ1-2, with D maybe TRBD1 (5 bases). The CDR3 totals 15 residues. The ends were cut back, 4 bases at V and 1 base at J, with 16 bases in the middle. CDR1 is GTSNPN, CDR2 SVGIG, per germline (reference sequence). The CDR3 protein is CAWTSRGGINYGYTF. In DNA form, the CDR3 reads TGTGCCTGGACGTCCCGCGGGGGGATTAACTATGGCTACACCTTC.

The chain links TRBV6-5 to TRBJ2-7; 8 nucleotides match TRBD1. Germline V gene data show CDR1 as MNHEY and CDR2 as SVGAGI. The CDR3 extends over 15 amino acids. V was pared by 5 bases and J by 7 bases, with 13 bases of the junction left unmatched. DNA for the CDR3: TGTGCCAGCAGTACCGGACAGGGACGGGGCCCAGAGCAGTACTTC. It codes for CASSTGQGRGPEQYF.